This T cell receptor (beta chain) is drawn from a study of blood T cell repertoires in COVID-19. Overall study: The United States, Italy and Spain were the sources of the acute and convalescent COVID-19 samples.

Using immunoSEQ multiplex PCR, the repertoire was profiled, and TCRdb retains in-frame clones only, with some absent. The table has some 250,000 clones, around 85% seen once. CDR1 is LNHDA and CDR2 is SQIVND in the germline V gene (reference sequence). The CDR3 extends over 15 amino acids. With 3 bases removed from V and 1 base from J, the gap between germline ends came to 12 bases. Sequencing used peripheral blood. The receptor was derived from a young woman with COVID-19, enrolled during active disease. This chain joins TRBV19 and TRBJ1-1, with D maybe TRBD1 (6 bases). In DNA form, the CDR3 reads TGTGCCAGTAGTATCACAGGGCTGGGGAACACTGAAGCTTTCTTT. Protein: CASSITGLGNTEAFF.